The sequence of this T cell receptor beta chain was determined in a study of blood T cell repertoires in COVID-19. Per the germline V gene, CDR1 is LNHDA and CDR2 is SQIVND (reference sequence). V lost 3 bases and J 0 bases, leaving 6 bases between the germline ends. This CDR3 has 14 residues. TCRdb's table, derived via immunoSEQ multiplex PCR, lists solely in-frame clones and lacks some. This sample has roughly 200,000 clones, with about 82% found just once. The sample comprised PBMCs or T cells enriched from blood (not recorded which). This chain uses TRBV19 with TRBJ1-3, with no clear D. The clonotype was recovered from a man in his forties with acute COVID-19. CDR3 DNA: TGTGCCAGTAGTATTGAGGGCTCTGGAAACACCATATATTTT. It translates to CASSIEGSGNTIYF.